The 13 T cell receptor beta chains below were found in one sample sequenced in a study of technical replicates of blood from a few donors. Here immunoSEQ multiplex PCR was the method, and the copy in TCRdb shows in-frame clones only, minus some. Of some 70,000 clones in the sample, 95% to 96% were seen once. Sequences were obtained from T cells isolated from PBMCs. These receptors were obtained from a human donor in good health.

This rearrangement joins TRBV5-6 to TRBJ2-7; D might be TRBD1 (6 bases). In germline, CDR1 is SGHDT, CDR2 YYEEEE. The CDR3 runs to 15 residues. With 2 bases removed from V and 3 bases from J, the gap between germline ends came to 15 bases. CDR3 in amino acids: CASSLVGGPDYEQYF. Written as DNA, the CDR3 is TGTGCCAGCAGCTTAGTTGGGGGCCCGGACTACGAGCAGTACTTC.

The rearrangement uses TRBV7-9 and TRBJ2-5, with no clear D. CDR1 is SEHNR and CDR2 is FQNEAQ in the germline V gene (reference sequence). The CDR3 has 14 amino acids. The germline V and J ends were trimmed by 4 bases and 1 base, with 10 bases remaining between them. CDR3 sequence: CASSSLLSQETQYF. The CDR3 region has the DNA TGTGCCAGCAGCTCCCTGTTGAGCCAAGAGACCCAGTACTTC. The whole variable domain, filled in from reference TRBV7-9 and TRBJ2-5, reads DTGVSQNPRHKITKRGQNVTFRCDPISEHNRLYWYRQTLGQGPEFLTYFQNEAQLEKSRLLSDRFSAERPKGSFSTLEIQRTEQGDSAMYLCASSSLLSQETQYFGPGTRLLVL.

This clone was picked up one time. The chain links TRBV10-3 to TRBJ2-7; 12 bases align to TRBD2. The germline gives CDR1 ENHRY, CDR2 SYGVKD. The V and J ends lost 8 bases and 5 bases, in that order; junction bases with no gene match: 16. The CDR3 consists of 17 residues. CDR3 sequence reads: CAIGALAGGRSGDEQYF. DNA of the CDR3: TGTGCCATCGGAGCACTAGCGGGGGGAAGATCTGGGGACGAGCAGTACTTC.

This chain links TRBV5-1 with TRBJ2-6; TRBD1 is a possible D gene (5 bases). Trimming shortened V by 4 bases and J by 0 bases, and 14 bases separated the two germline ends. This CDR3 comprises 17 residues. Germline CDR1 is SGHRS and CDR2 is YFSETQ. The CDR3 spells CASSKDTASSGANVLTF. In nucleotides, the CDR3 is TGCGCCAGCAGCAAGGACACGGCCTCCTCTGGGGCCAACGTCCTGACTTTC.

V and J are TRBV2 and TRBJ1-2; TRBD1 agrees at 12 bases. The CDR3 is 15 residues long. V shed 7 bases and J 8 bases; nucleotides not matched to a gene: 11. The germline CDR1 and CDR2 sequences are SNHLY and FYNNEI. The CDR3 DNA sequence: TGTGCCAGCATGTCGAGGGGACAGGGGGCGCGGGGCTACACCTTC. Translation gives CASMSRGQGARGYTF. The full variable domain, its missing parts supplied by reference TRBV2 and TRBJ1-2, is EPEVTQTPSHQVTQMGQEVILRCVPISNHLYFYWYRQILGQKVEFLVSFYNNEISEKSEIFDDQFSVERPDGSNFTLKIRSTKLEDSAMYFCASMSRGQGARGYTFGSGTRLTVV.

This chain joins TRBV2 and TRBJ2-7; 11 nucleotides line up with TRBD2. The J segment lost 4 bases and the V segment lost 7 bases, leaving 15 bases of the junction unmatched. CDR1 is SNHLY, CDR2 FYNNEI, per germline. The CDR3 contains 17 residues. CDR3: CASTPPPGASGGYEQYF. The DNA for the CDR3 is TGTGCCAGCACTCCCCCACCCGGGGCTAGCGGGGGGTACGAGCAGTACTTC. Complete variable domain (other parts from reference TRBV2 and TRBJ2-7): EPEVTQTPSHQVTQMGQEVILRCVPISNHLYFYWYRQILGQKVEFLVSFYNNEISEKSEIFDDQFSVERPDGSNFTLKIRSTKLEDSAMYFCASTPPPGASGGYEQYFGPGTRLTVT.

The chain couples TRBV7-2 to TRBJ1-5; tentative D call: TRBD1 (5 bases). The CDR3 covers 14 residues. The germline V gene has CDR1 SGHTA and CDR2 FQGNSA. V was pared by 1 base and J by 6 bases, with 10 bases between. CDR3 residues: CASSLGGGAQPQHF. The CDR3 nucleotides are TGTGCCAGCAGCTTAGGGGGGGGTGCTCAGCCCCAGCATTTT.

CDR3 DNA sequence: TGTGCCAGCAGTTTAATCGCGGGAGCGATTAATGAGCAGTTCTTC. It yields the protein CASSLIAGAINEQFF. V is TRBV28 and J is TRBJ2-1, with 7 bases that match TRBD2. The CDR3 is 15 amino acids. The J segment lost 7 bases and the V segment lost 2 bases, leaving 8 bases of the junction unmatched. Looked up from germline, CDR1 is MDHEN and CDR2 is SYDVKM.

The chain links TRBV6-4 to TRBJ2-7, with D unresolved. The CDR3 contains 11 residues. From germline, CDR1 is MRHNA and CDR2 SNTAGT. V lost 7 bases to trimming and J lost 6 bases, with 10 bases between them. Here the CDR3 DNA reads TGTGCCAGCATAGACAACTTCGAGCAGTACTTC. This encodes CASIDNFEQYF.

The chain employs TRBV7-9 and TRBJ1-3; tentatively, D is TRBD1 (5 bases). Germline CDR1 reads SEHNR; CDR2 reads FQNEAQ (reference sequence). The CDR3 sequence is 13 residues long. V gave up 1 base and J gave up 8 bases, with 9 bases separating them. In DNA, the CDR3 is TGTGCCAGCAGCTTAGTAGGAGGGGACACCATATATTTT. It yields the protein CASSLVGGDTIYF.

The V gene is TRBV5-4, the J gene TRBJ2-2, with a weak D call TRBD1 (5 bases). V was clipped by 4 bases and J by 4 bases, with 17 bases between them. This CDR3 contains 16 residues. CDR1 SGHNT and CDR2 YYREEE come from the germline V gene (reference sequence). The CDR3 sequence is CASSGDQGWFTGELFF. CDR3 DNA: TGTGCCAGCAGCGGAGATCAGGGTTGGTTCACCGGGGAGCTGTTTTTT.

The chain recombines TRBV5-1 with TRBJ2-3; 13 positions agree with TRBD2. The V gene's germline CDR1 is SGHRS and CDR2 YFSETQ. The CDR3 extends over 16 amino acids. V lost 4 bases to trimming and J lost 2 bases; unmatched junction nucleotides: 4. In DNA form, the CDR3 reads TGCGCCAGCAGCACGGGACTAGCGGGATTCACAGATACGCAGTATTTT. Its protein is CASSTGLAGFTDTQYF.

The chain links TRBV5-1 to TRBJ1-2; unclear D gene. There are 13 residues in the CDR3. Germline-derived CDR1 and CDR2 are SGHRS and YFSETQ. V gave up 4 bases and J gave up 6 bases, with 13 bases separating them. The CDR3 reads CASSLRFVDGYTF. For the CDR3, the DNA is TGCGCCAGCAGCCTACGGTTTGTGGATGGCTACACCTTC.